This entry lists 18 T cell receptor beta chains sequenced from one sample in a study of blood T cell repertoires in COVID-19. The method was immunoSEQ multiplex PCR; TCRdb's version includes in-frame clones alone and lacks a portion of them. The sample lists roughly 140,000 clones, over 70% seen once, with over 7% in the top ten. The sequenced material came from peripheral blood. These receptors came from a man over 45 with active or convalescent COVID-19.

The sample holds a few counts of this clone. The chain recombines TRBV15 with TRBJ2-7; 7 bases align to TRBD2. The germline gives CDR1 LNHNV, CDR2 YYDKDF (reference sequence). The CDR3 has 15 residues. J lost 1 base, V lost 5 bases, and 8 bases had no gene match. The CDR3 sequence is CATSLQLATSYEQYF. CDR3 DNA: TGTGCCACCAGCCTGCAACTAGCGACTTCCTACGAGCAGTACTTC.

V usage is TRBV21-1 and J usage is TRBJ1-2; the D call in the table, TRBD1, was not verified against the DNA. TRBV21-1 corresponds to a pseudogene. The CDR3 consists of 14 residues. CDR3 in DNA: TGTGCCAGCAGCAGTATGGCATATGTTACCGGCTACACCTTC. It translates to CASSSMAYVTGYTF.

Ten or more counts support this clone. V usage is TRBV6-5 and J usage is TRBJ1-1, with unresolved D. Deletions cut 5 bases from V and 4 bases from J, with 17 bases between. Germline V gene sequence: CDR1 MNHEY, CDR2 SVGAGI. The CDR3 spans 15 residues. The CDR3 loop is CASSPAANLGTEAFF. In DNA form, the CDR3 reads TGTGCCAGCAGTCCGGCGGCTAATCTGGGCACTGAAGCTTTCTTT.

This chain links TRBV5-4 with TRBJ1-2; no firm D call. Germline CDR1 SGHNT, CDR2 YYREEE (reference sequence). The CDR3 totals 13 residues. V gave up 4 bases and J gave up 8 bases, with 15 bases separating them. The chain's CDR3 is CASSMETPGGYTF. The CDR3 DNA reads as TGTGCCAGCAGCATGGAGACTCCCGGGGGCTACACCTTC.

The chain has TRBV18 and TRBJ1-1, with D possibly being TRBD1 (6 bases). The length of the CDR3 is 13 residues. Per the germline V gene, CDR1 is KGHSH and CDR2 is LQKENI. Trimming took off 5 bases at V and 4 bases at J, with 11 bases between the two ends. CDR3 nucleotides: TGTGCCAGCTCAACCGACAGGCGCACTGAAGCTTTCTTT. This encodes CASSTDRRTEAFF.

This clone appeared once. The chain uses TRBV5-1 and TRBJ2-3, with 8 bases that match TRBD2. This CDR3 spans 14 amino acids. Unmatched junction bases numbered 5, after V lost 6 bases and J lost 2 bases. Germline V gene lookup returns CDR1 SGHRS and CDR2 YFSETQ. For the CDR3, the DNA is TGCGCCAGCAACTCAGCGGGGGCCACAGATACGCAGTATTTT. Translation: CASNSAGATDTQYF. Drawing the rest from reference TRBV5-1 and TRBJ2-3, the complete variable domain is KAGVTQTPRYLIKTRGQQVTLSCSPISGHRSVSWYQQTPGQGLQFLFEYFSETQRNKGNFPGRFSGRQFSNSRSEMNVSTLELGDSALYLCASNSAGATDTQYFGPGTRLTVL.

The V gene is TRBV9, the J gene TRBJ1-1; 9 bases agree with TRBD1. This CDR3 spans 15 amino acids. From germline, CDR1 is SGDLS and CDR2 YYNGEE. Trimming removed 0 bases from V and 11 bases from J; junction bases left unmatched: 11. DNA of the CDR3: TGTGCCAGCAGCGTAGGTACAGGGGGCGCCATATTGGCTTTCTTT. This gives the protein CASSVGTGGAILAFF.

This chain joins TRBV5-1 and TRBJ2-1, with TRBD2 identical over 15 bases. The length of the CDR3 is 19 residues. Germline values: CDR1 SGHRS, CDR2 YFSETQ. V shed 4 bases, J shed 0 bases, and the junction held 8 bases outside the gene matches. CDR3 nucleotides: TGCGCCAGCAGCGGACCGGGACTAGCGGGAGGAGACTCCTACAATGAGCAGTTCTTC. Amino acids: CASSGPGLAGGDSYNEQFF. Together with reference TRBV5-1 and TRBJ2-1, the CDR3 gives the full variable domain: KAGVTQTPRYLIKTRGQQVTLSCSPISGHRSVSWYQQTPGQGLQFLFEYFSETQRNKGNFPGRFSGRQFSNSRSEMNVSTLELGDSALYLCASSGPGLAGGDSYNEQFFGPGTRLTVL.

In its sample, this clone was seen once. The CDR3 reads CASRGDRADTQYF. DNA of the CDR3: TGTGCCAGCAGGGGGGACAGGGCCGATACGCAGTATTTT. This chain connects TRBV12-3 or TRBV12-4 to TRBJ2-3; 9 bases map to TRBD1. CDR3 length: 13 residues. After removal of 6 bases from V and 6 bases from J, the junction contained 4 bases not matched to a gene.

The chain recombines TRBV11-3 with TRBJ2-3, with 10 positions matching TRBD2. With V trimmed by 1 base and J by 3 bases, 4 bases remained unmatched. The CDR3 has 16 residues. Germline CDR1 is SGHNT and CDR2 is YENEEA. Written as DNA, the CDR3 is TGTGCCAGCAGCTTAGGCCCTAGCGGGGGAACAGATACGCAGTATTTT. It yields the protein CASSLGPSGGTDTQYF.

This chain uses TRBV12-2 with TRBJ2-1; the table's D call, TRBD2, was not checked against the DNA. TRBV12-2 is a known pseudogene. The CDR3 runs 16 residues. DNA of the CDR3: TGTGCAAGTCGCTTACAACTAGCGGGACGGTACAATGAGCAGTTCTTC. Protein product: CASRLQLAGRYNEQFF.

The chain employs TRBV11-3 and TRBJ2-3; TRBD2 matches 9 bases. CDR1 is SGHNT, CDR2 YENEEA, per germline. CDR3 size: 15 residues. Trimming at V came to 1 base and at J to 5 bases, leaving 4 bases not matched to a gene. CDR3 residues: CASSLGTSEGDTQYF. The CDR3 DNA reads TGTGCCAGCAGCTTAGGGACTAGCGAAGGAGATACGCAGTATTTT.

DNA for the CDR3: TGTGCCAGCAGGAACAGGGACCGAAGCGGCTACACCTTC. As protein: CASRNRDRSGYTF. The rearrangement joins TRBV27 to TRBJ1-2, with a possible D match to TRBD1 (6 bases). The CDR3 has 13 amino acids. V lost 6 bases, J lost 8 bases, and 16 bases lay in between. The V gene's germline CDR1 is MNHEY and CDR2 SMNVEV (reference sequence).

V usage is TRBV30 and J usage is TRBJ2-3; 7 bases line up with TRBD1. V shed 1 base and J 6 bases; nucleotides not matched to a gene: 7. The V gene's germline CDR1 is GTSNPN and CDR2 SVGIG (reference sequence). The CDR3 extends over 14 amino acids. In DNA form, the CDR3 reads TGTGCCTGGAGTGCTGGACAGGTCAGGGATACGCAGTATTTT. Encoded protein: CAWSAGQVRDTQYF.

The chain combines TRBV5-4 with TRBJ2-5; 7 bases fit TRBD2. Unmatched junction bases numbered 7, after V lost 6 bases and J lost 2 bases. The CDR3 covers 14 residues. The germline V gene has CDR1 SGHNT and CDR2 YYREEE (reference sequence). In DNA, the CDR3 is TGTGCCAGCAAGCCCGGACTAGAACAAGAGACCCAGTACTTC. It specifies CASKPGLEQETQYF.

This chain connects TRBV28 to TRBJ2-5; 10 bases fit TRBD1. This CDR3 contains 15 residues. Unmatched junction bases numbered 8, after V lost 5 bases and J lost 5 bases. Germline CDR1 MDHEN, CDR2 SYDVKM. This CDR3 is CASSITTGGSETQYF. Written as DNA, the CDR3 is TGTGCCAGCAGTATAACGACAGGGGGCAGTGAGACCCAGTACTTC.

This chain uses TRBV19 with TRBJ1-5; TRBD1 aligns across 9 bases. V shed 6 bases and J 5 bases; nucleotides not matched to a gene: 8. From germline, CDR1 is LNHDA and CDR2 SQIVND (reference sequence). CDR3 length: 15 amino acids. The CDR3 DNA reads TGTGCCAGTAGCCTAATCGGGACAGGGTATCAGCCCCAGCATTTT. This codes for CASSLIGTGYQPQHF.

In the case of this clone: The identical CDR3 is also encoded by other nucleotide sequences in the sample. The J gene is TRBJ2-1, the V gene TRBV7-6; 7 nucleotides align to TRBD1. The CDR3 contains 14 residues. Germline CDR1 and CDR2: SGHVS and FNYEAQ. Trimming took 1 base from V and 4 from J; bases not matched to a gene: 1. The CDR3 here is CASSLGTGYNEQFF. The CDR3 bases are TGTGCCAGCAGCTTAGGGACAGGATACAATGAGCAGTTCTTC.